This entry lists 29 T cell receptor beta chains sequenced from one sample in a study of beta chain features in type 1 diabetes. Study-level results: In every one of the four CD4+ subsets, TCRB CDR3s were moderately but significantly shorter in Type 1 diabetes patients.

Expressed TCRB transcripts were sequenced after all isolated RNA was converted to cDNA. Assay: immunoSEQ multiplex PCR; the TCRdb copy retains only in-frame clones and omits some. The sample shows around 180,000 clones, approximately 7.8% of them seen only once. No antigen is known for these receptors. Source material: central memory CD4+ T cells from blood. These receptors originate from a woman aged 40-49 years with type 1 diabetes.

This clone showed up just a few times. The J gene is TRBJ2-2, the V gene TRBV14; weak D call: TRBD2 (5 bases). The CDR3 totals 15 residues. V was cut by 0 bases and J by 4 bases, with 9 bases left in between. Looked up from germline, CDR1 is SGHDN and CDR2 is FVKESK. The CDR3 loop reads CASSQDRRGTGELFF. The DNA of the CDR3 is TGTGCCAGCAGCCAAGATCGTCGGGGCACCGGGGAGCTGTTTTTT.

The V call is TRBV7-8, the J call TRBJ2-3; 8 bases agree with TRBD2. The CDR3 contains 16 residues. The germline V gene encodes CDR1 SGHVS and CDR2 FQNEAQ. With 5 bases clipped from V and 2 bases from J, the junction kept 9 bases outside the gene matches. CDR3: CASSRSERGNTDTQYF. The CDR3 DNA reads as TGTGCCAGCAGCCGGAGCGAGCGGGGGAACACAGATACGCAGTATTTT.

A few counts support this clone. The chain carries TRBV7-2 and TRBJ2-3; no clear D. Per the germline V gene, CDR1 is SGHTA and CDR2 is FQGNSA. The CDR3 runs to 13 residues. With 3 bases removed from V and 2 bases from J, the gap between germline ends came to 6 bases. In DNA form, the CDR3 reads TGTGCCAGCAGCTTCACACCCACAGATACGCAGTATTTT. This sequence encodes CASSFTPTDTQYF.

The chain recombines TRBV29-1 with TRBJ1-2, with D maybe TRBD1 (5 bases). Trimming took 4 bases from V and 3 from J, leaving 9 bases between them. This CDR3 has 12 residues. Germline CDR1 and CDR2: SQVTM and ANQGSEA. CDR3 nucleotide sequence: TGCAGCGTTGCCCAGACAGACTATGGCTACACCTTC. It codes for CSVAQTDYGYTF.

The J gene is TRBJ2-2, the V gene TRBV9, with D unclear. Trimming took 0 bases from V and 6 from J, leaving 12 bases between them. Per the germline V gene, CDR1 is SGDLS and CDR2 is YYNGEE. The CDR3 covers 15 residues. CDR3 amino acids: CASSVGQTWAGELFF. The CDR3 DNA sequence: TGTGCCAGCAGCGTAGGACAAACTTGGGCCGGGGAGCTGTTTTTT.

The chain combines TRBV7-2 with TRBJ2-7, with D tentatively TRBD1 (5 bases). Germline V CDR1 and CDR2: SGHTA, FQGNSA. Trimming took off 6 bases at V and 5 bases at J, with 17 bases between the two ends. This CDR3 contains 14 residues. CDR3 coding DNA: TGTGCCAGCAGTCTCTCTCGAAAAGGGGACGAGCAGTACTTC. Its translation: CASSLSRKGDEQYF. Complete variable domain (other parts from reference TRBV7-2 and TRBJ2-7): GAGVSQSPSNKVTEKGKDVELRCDPISGHTALYWYRQSLGQGLEFLIYFQGNSAPDKSGLPSDRFSAERTGGSVSTLTIQRTQQEDSAVYLCASSLSRKGDEQYFGPGTRLTVT.

This clone was recorded a few times. V is TRBV21-1 and J is TRBJ2-1; the table's D call of TRBD1 was not tested on the DNA. TRBV21-1 corresponds to a pseudogene. The CDR3 is made up of 16 amino acids. CDR3 nucleotides: TGTGCCAGCAGCCCCTCGGGCCTCTTAGGGGTGGATGAGCAGTTCTTC. It encodes CASSPSGLLGVDEQFF.

This clone was seen a few times. The V gene is TRBV28, the J gene TRBJ1-2, with a tentative D call TRBD1 (6 bases). The CDR3 is made up of 14 amino acids. Germline V gives CDR1 MDHEN, CDR2 SYDVKM. V was clipped by 4 bases and J by 2 bases, with 11 bases between them. The CDR3 here is CASSSGHVNYGYTF. The DNA for the CDR3 is TGTGCCAGCAGTTCGGGACATGTCAACTATGGCTACACCTTC.

This clone was seen only a few times. The chain uses TRBV30 and TRBJ2-2; D might be TRBD2 (6 bases). The CDR3 contains 14 residues. The germline V and J ends were trimmed by 8 bases and 5 bases, with 18 bases remaining between them. Germline V gene lookup returns CDR1 GTSNPN and CDR2 SVGIG (reference sequence). The CDR3 DNA is TGTGCCCTTGTGGGGGGAAGGAAAACCGGGGAGCTGTTTTTT. This sequence encodes CALVGGRKTGELFF.

This clone came up many times. This chain links TRBV7-8 with TRBJ2-1; 10 bases match TRBD1. This CDR3 spans 18 amino acids. V was pared by 5 bases and J by 1 base, with 11 bases of the junction left unmatched. Germline V gives CDR1 SGHVS, CDR2 FQNEAQ. This CDR3 reads CASSTPPRTGGSYNEQFF. Here the CDR3 DNA reads TGTGCCAGCAGCACACCACCGAGGACAGGGGGGTCCTACAATGAGCAGTTCTTC.

The sample holds a few counts of this clone. The V gene is TRBV6-1, the J gene TRBJ1-1, with TRBD1 matching over 7 bases. V lost 1 base, J lost 0 bases, and 5 bases stayed unmatched. Per the germline V gene, CDR1 is MNHNS and CDR2 is SASEGT. The CDR3 is made up of 16 amino acids. CDR3 sequence: CASSEDGRGLNTEAFF. CDR3 nucleotides: TGTGCCAGCAGTGAAGACGGAAGGGGGCTGAACACTGAAGCTTTCTTT.

The J gene is TRBJ2-2, the V gene TRBV5-6, with D possibly TRBD1 on 5 matching bases. CDR1 SGHDT and CDR2 YYEEEE come from the germline V gene. The CDR3 has 15 amino acids. Trimming left V 2 bases short and J 3 bases short, with 11 bases between. The CDR3 nucleotides read TGTGCCAGCAGCTTAGACAGACTCTACACCGGGGAGCTGTTTTTT. It codes for CASSLDRLYTGELFF.

The chain employs TRBV7-2 and TRBJ1-4; 8 bases agree with TRBD1. V shed 5 bases, J shed 7 bases, and the junction held 6 bases outside the gene matches. The CDR3 contains 14 residues. Germline V gene sequence: CDR1 SGHTA, CDR2 FQGNSA. The CDR3 bases are TGTGCCAGCAGCCCCGACAGGGGCGGTGAAAAACTGTTTTTT. Amino acid sequence: CASSPDRGGEKLFF.

The CDR3 loop reads CASSLGTGTNTEAFF. CDR3 sequence (DNA): TGCGCCAGCAGCTTGGGGACAGGCACCAACACTGAAGCTTTCTTT. The chain links TRBV5-1 to TRBJ1-1, with 7 bases matching TRBD1. Trimming removed 0 bases from V and 2 bases from J; junction bases left unmatched: 4. Germline V gene lookup returns CDR1 SGHRS and CDR2 YFSETQ. CDR3 length: 15 residues.

The chain employs TRBV5-1 and TRBJ1-6, with TRBD1 identical over 9 bases. Germline V gives CDR1 SGHRS, CDR2 YFSETQ. The trim removed 0 bases at V and 10 bases at J, leaving 2 bases unmatched. This CDR3 has 14 residues. The CDR3 coding sequence is TGCGCCAGCAGCTTGGGACAGGGGGAGTCACCCCTCCACTTT. It yields the protein CASSLGQGESPLHF. Together with reference TRBV5-1 and TRBJ1-6, the CDR3 gives the full variable domain: KAGVTQTPRYLIKTRGQQVTLSCSPISGHRSVSWYQQTPGQGLQFLFEYFSETQRNKGNFPGRFSGRQFSNSRSEMNVSTLELGDSALYLCASSLGQGESPLHFGNGTRLTVT.

This clone has just a few counts. V is TRBV7-2 and J is TRBJ2-1; TRBD2 matches 12 bases. The germline V gene encodes CDR1 SGHTA and CDR2 FQGNSA. The CDR3 is 15 residues long. With V trimmed by 5 bases and J by 6 bases, 5 bases remained unmatched. This CDR3 is CASSRLAGASNEQFF. CDR3 DNA sequence: TGTGCCAGCAGCCGACTAGCGGGGGCTTCCAATGAGCAGTTCTTC.

The rearrangement joins TRBV5-1 to TRBJ2-2; 9 bases agree with TRBD2. The germline V gene has CDR1 SGHRS and CDR2 YFSETQ. Trimming cost V 0 bases and J 1 base; bases outside gene matches: 1. This CDR3 spans 16 amino acids. The CDR3 sequence: CASSLETSGNTGELFF. CDR3 bases: TGCGCCAGCAGCTTGGAGACTAGCGGGAACACCGGGGAGCTGTTTTTT. Using reference TRBV5-1 and TRBJ2-2 for the parts outside the CDR3, the full variable domain is KAGVTQTPRYLIKTRGQQVTLSCSPISGHRSVSWYQQTPGQGLQFLFEYFSETQRNKGNFPGRFSGRQFSNSRSEMNVSTLELGDSALYLCASSLETSGNTGELFFGEGSRLTVL.

V usage is TRBV9 and J usage is TRBJ2-1, with a weak D call TRBD2 (6 bases). Deletions cut 0 bases from V and 7 bases from J, with 14 bases between. Germline values: CDR1 SGDLS, CDR2 YYNGEE. The CDR3 covers 15 residues. The CDR3 bases are TGTGCCAGCAGCGTAGTGGGGGGAGCGGGTAATGAGCAGTTCTTC. It translates to CASSVVGGAGNEQFF.

The chain joins TRBV5-4 to TRBJ2-1; D unclear. CDR3 size: 15 residues. Trimming took 1 base from V and 4 from J, leaving 12 bases between them. Looked up from germline, CDR1 is SGHNT and CDR2 is YYREEE (reference sequence). For the CDR3, the DNA is TGTGCCAGCAGCTTGCTTTCGATGCGTTACAATGAGCAGTTCTTC. This gives the protein CASSLLSMRYNEQFF.

This chain links TRBV5-6 with TRBJ1-1; 8 bases agree with TRBD1. CDR1 SGHDT and CDR2 YYEEEE come from the germline V gene. Unmatched junction bases numbered 7, after V lost 5 bases and J lost 10 bases. CDR3 length: 12 amino acids. The CDR3 is CASSWDRRVAFF. The CDR3 DNA follows: TGTGCCAGCAGTTGGGACAGGAGGGTAGCTTTCTTT.

The J gene is TRBJ1-1, the V gene TRBV9, with D unresolved. From germline, CDR1 is SGDLS and CDR2 YYNGEE. Trimming stripped 4 bases from V and 4 bases from J, with 11 bases between. The CDR3 spans 13 residues. The CDR3 DNA reads as TGTGCCAGCAGCTCCCAGGAGGGCACTGAAGCTTTCTTT. This codes for CASSSQEGTEAFF.

This chain links TRBV11-2 with TRBJ1-1; D remains unclear. V lost 5 bases, J lost 5 bases, and 15 bases lay in between. Germline loops: CDR1 SGHAT, CDR2 FQNNGV. There are 14 residues in the CDR3. CDR3 sequence: CASSADRAGTEAFF. For the CDR3, the DNA is TGTGCCAGCAGCGCCGACCGGGCGGGGACTGAAGCTTTCTTT.

The CDR3 coding sequence is TGTGCCAGCACCTACGGGGTACCGAGCAATCAGCCCCAGCATTTT. It encodes CASTYGVPSNQPQHF. The chain recombines TRBV6-6 with TRBJ1-5; D is undetermined. V gave up 7 bases and J gave up 1 base, with 14 bases separating them. In germline, CDR1 is MNHNY, CDR2 SVGAGI (reference sequence). The CDR3 is 15 residues long.

The sample holds a few counts of this clone. V is TRBV15 and J is TRBJ1-4; TRBD1 might be the D (5 bases). V was trimmed by 0 bases and J by 4 bases, leaving 9 bases between them. This CDR3 region has 15 residues. Germline CDR1 reads LNHNV; CDR2 reads YYDKDF (reference sequence). CDR3 region: CATSRDRGINEKLFF. The DNA of the CDR3 is TGTGCCACCAGCAGAGATCGGGGGATTAATGAAAAACTGTTTTTT.

The chain carries TRBV7-8 and TRBJ2-4; 8 bases agree with TRBD1. CDR3 length: 15 residues. The V and J ends lost 1 base and 8 bases, in that order; junction bases with no gene match: 7. Germline lookup yields CDR1 SGHVS and CDR2 FQNEAQ. The CDR3 region is CASSLGQGAQDIQYF. CDR3 in DNA: TGTGCCAGCAGCTTAGGTCAGGGGGCCCAGGACATTCAGTACTTC.

A few counts support this clone. The chain links TRBV7-9 to TRBJ1-1, with a tentative D call TRBD1 (6 bases). CDR3 length: 12 residues. Between the trimmed V and J ends, which lost 6 bases and 5 bases, there was a span of 10 bases. CDR1 is SEHNR and CDR2 is FQNEAQ in the germline V gene (reference sequence). CDR3 sequence (DNA): TGTGCCAGCAGAGCAGGGGATACTGAAGCTTTCTTT. This codes for CASRAGDTEAFF.

This clone was seen more than once but under ten times. The rearrangement links TRBV2 to TRBJ2-2; D not resolved. Per germline, CDR1 SNHLY and CDR2 FYNNEI. The CDR3 has 15 residues. V was shortened by 7 bases and J by 4 bases, with 16 bases between the two germline ends. Here the CDR3 reads CASILTGTGTGELFF. In DNA, the CDR3 is TGTGCCAGCATTCTGACTGGTACTGGCACCGGGGAGCTGTTTTTT.

This chain connects TRBV7-9 to TRBJ1-1; no clear D. The V gene's germline CDR1 is SEHNR and CDR2 FQNEAQ (reference sequence). The CDR3 covers 12 residues. Trimming stripped 0 bases from V and 6 bases from J, with 5 bases between. CDR3 DNA sequence: TGTGCCAGCAGCTTAGCCGCGGCTGAAGCTTTCTTT. The encoded protein is CASSLAAAEAFF.

This clone was observed a handful of times. V is TRBV2 and J is TRBJ1-6, with a tentative D call TRBD1 (5 bases). The CDR3 sequence is 15 residues long. The V end lost 1 base, the J end lost 7 bases, and 11 bases lay between the germline ends. The germline CDR1 and CDR2 sequences are SNHLY and FYNNEI. The CDR3 sequence is CASSEDRPRNSPLHF. Here the CDR3 DNA reads TGTGCCAGCAGTGAAGACAGGCCTAGAAATTCACCCCTCCACTTT.